Sequencing of this T cell receptor (beta chain) was carried out in a study of blood T cells in healthy people across ages. The CDR3 runs 15 residues. CDR1 and CDR2 from the germline V gene are MGHRA and YSYEKL. The ends lost 2 bases at V and 2 bases at J; junction bases unmatched: 3. General study points: Naive and antigen-experienced cells could not be conclusively compared, given unsorted PBMCs. Among T cells, TCR beta diversity per million cells dropped roughly linearly as age rose. The study lacked donor CMV status, which possibly confounded expanded clonotype changes.

Next came a second PCR, run for about 7 to 11 cycles, which used a sample-barcoded 5' primer along with a J-beta primer mix. CDR3-containing paired-end reads numbering at least 3 million came from each sample. Each CDR3 protein is one row after TCRdb ran MiXCR on the 5' RACE reads. The data show approximately 350,000 distinct CDR3 sequences, 45% to 65% seen once. As regards this clonotype: Its antigen remains unknown.

The chain joins TRBV4-1 to TRBJ2-7; 10 bases are shared with TRBD1. Sequencing was done on a sample of blood. The sequence was obtained from a man in his sixties in good health. This CDR3 is CASSQSGQGTYEQYF. CDR3 nucleotides: TGCGCCAGCAGCCAATCGGGACAGGGGACCTACGAGCAGTACTTC.